The sequence of this TCR beta chain was determined in a study of blood T cell repertoires in COVID-19. Turning to the study itself: Researchers got acute and convalescent COVID-19 samples from the United States, Italy and Spain. In each case, the material was cDNA or gDNA derived from T cells, B-cell-depleted T cells, or PBMCs.

This CDR3 has 11 residues. V was clipped by 7 bases and J by 5 bases, with 7 bases between them. CDR1 is KGHDR and CDR2 is SFDVKD in the germline V gene. Sequenced by immunoSEQ multiplex PCR; TCRdb stores in-frame clones only, minus some. The table records a few hundred thousand clones, about 91% of them present only once. The genes are TRBV24-1 and TRBJ1-1; possible D gene TRBD1, 5 bases. Specimen: peripheral blood. The origin of this receptor is a woman between 45 and 65 years old with COVID-19, enrolled during active disease. The CDR3 here is CATSQGTEAFF. The DNA for the CDR3 is TGTGCCACCAGCCAGGGAACTGAAGCTTTCTTT.